These T cell receptor beta chains were read from a single sample in a study of shared clonotypes between healthy human individuals. The protocol was immunoSEQ multiplex PCR, while the TCRdb copy is restricted to in-frame clones and leaves out a portion. The sample has some 1 million clones; about 80% are singletons. The sequenced sample consisted of memory CD4+ T cells sorted from blood. These receptors all come from a man between 18 and 29 years old in good health. The CDR3 runs from the conserved cysteine through the conserved F or W. A D gene is named only where the DNA matches it firmly.

CDR3aa,j_gene,v_gene,d_gene
CASSVGPGVETQYF,TRBJ2-5,TRBV9,-
CASSETGLNTGELFF,TRBJ2-2,TRBV2,TRBD1
CAFNPVLQRDNEQFF,TRBJ2-1,TRBV2,-
CASSFPTGGSGNTIYF,TRBJ1-3,TRBV5-4,TRBD1
CASSHEVRGNNSPLHF,TRBJ1-6,TRBV4-1,TRBD1
CASSQVSRSEQYF,TRBJ2-7,TRBV4-2,-
CASSLAPSGVGLEQYF,TRBJ2-7,TRBV7-2,TRBD2
CASSFRGADTQYF,TRBJ2-3,TRBV11-3,-
CSAVGEDTQYF,TRBJ2-3,TRBV20-1,-
CASSLGGAGYGYTF,TRBJ1-2,TRBV11-2,-
CASRTESANYGYTF,TRBJ1-2,TRBV19,-
CASSEDTGMDGYTF,TRBJ1-2,TRBV6-1,-
CASSDSGPSYEQYF,TRBJ2-7,TRBV6-4,-
CASSQSLGGETQYF,TRBJ2-5,TRBV4-3,-
CASSPGLAKNIQYF,TRBJ2-4,TRBV2,-
CASSLGGVGGELFF,TRBJ2-2,TRBV7-2,-
CASSKEGQTILPPSSPLHF,TRBJ1-6,TRBV21-1,-
CASSGRGVSGTDTQYF,TRBJ2-3,TRBV5-4,-
CASSPNPPATVYEQYF,TRBJ2-7,TRBV18,-
CASSFGLWGQGSYEQYF,TRBJ2-7,TRBV7-2,TRBD1
CASSFGQGSPKQYF,TRBJ2-7,TRBV27,-
CAIRGAQQDTQYF,TRBJ2-3,TRBV10-3,-